The sample holds a few counts of the clone carrying this T cell receptor beta chain. This entry comes from a study of blood T cell repertoires in COVID-19. Study details: Acute-phase and convalescent COVID-19 samples originated in the United States, Italy and Spain. From T cells, B-cell-depleted T cells, or PBMCs came the material, which was cDNA or gDNA.

Authors' processing steps: From reference gene primer amplification, estimates of nucleated cell counts were derived. The repertoire was sequenced with immunoSEQ multiplex PCR; TCRdb's copy has only in-frame clones and lacks some. V and J calls and clone size are given by that table; D and trimming were obtained from the DNA. The sample carries approximately 380,000 clones, about 85% recorded once. The CDR3 loop spans 14 amino acids. With 7 bases removed from V and 2 bases from J, the gap between germline ends came to 12 bases. Germline V gene sequence: CDR1 LNHDA, CDR2 SQIVND (reference sequence). The source is a young woman with acute or convalescent COVID-19. This rearrangement joins TRBV19 to TRBJ2-1, with D possibly matching TRBD2 (5 bases). Sample: peripheral blood. The CDR3 is CASTAGEPYNEQFF. CDR3 bases: TGTGCCAGTACCGCCGGGGAACCCTACAATGAGCAGTTCTTC.